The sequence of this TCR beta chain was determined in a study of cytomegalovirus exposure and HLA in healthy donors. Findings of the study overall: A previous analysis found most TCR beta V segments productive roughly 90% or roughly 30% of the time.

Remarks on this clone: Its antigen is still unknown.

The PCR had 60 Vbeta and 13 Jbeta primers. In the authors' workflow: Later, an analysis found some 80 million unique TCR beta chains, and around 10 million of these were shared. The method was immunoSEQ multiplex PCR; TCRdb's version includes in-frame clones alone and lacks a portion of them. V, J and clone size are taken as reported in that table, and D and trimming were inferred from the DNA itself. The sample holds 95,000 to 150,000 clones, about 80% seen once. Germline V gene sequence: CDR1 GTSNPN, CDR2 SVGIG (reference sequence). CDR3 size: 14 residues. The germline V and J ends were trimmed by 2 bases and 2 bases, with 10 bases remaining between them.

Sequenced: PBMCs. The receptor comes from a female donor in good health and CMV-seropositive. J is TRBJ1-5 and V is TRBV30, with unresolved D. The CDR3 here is CAWSLPSRNQPQHF. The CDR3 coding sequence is TGTGCCTGGAGTCTCCCCTCCCGCAATCAGCCCCAGCATTTT.